The clone carrying this T cell receptor beta chain turned up a few times. These data come from a study of T cell changes during pregnancy in multiple sclerosis. TCRdb's copy holds only in-frame clones and misses some; the assay was immunoSEQ multiplex PCR. The sample has thousands of clones, around three quarters seen once. V lost 10 bases and J lost 6; bases outside the gene matches: 13. Germline V gene data show CDR1 as SNHLY and CDR2 as FYNNEI. This CDR3 contains 14 residues. The receptor was isolated from a female patient with multiple sclerosis, enrolled in a pregnancy study. Some clones in this sample may be carry-over from other donors' samples. The specimen sequenced was CD4+ T cells from PBMCs (not recorded whether the cells were cultured). The genes are TRBV2 and TRBJ1-2; TRBD1 agrees at 8 bases. CDR3 residues: CATRQGLDWDGYTF. The CDR3 DNA sequence: TGTGCCACGAGACAGGGGTTGGATTGGGATGGCTACACCTTC. The whole variable domain, remainder taken from reference TRBV2 and TRBJ1-2, is EPEVTQTPSHQVTQMGQEVILRCVPISNHLYFYWYRQILGQKVEFLVSFYNNEISEKSEIFDDQFSVERPDGSNFTLKIRSTKLEDSAMYFCATRQGLDWDGYTFGSGTRLTVV.